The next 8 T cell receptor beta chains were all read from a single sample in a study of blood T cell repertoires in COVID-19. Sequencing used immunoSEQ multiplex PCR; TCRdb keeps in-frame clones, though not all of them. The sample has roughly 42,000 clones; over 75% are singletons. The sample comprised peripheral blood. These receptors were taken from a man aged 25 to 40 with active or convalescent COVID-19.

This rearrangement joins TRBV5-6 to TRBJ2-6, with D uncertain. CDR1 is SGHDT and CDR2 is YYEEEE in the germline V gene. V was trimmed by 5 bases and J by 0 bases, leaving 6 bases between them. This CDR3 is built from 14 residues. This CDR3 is CASSYYSGANVLTF. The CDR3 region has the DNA TGTGCCAGCAGTTACTACTCTGGGGCCAACGTCCTGACTTTC.

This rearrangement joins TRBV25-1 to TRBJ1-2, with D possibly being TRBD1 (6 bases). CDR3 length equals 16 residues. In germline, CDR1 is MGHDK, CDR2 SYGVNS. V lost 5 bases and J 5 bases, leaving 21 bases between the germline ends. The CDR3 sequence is CASSQSLRGFGYGYTF. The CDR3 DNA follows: TGTGCCAGCAGTCAAAGCCTCAGGGGTTTCGGATATGGCTACACCTTC.

The CDR3 coding sequence is TGTGCCAGCAGTTACGGGACTAGCGGGGACTACGAGCAGTACTTC. Translated: CASSYGTSGDYEQYF. V is TRBV6-6 and J is TRBJ2-7; 13 positions match TRBD2. The CDR3 covers 15 residues. The germline CDR1 and CDR2 sequences are MNHNY and SVGAGI (reference sequence). The trim removed 2 bases at V and 3 bases at J, leaving 1 base unmatched.

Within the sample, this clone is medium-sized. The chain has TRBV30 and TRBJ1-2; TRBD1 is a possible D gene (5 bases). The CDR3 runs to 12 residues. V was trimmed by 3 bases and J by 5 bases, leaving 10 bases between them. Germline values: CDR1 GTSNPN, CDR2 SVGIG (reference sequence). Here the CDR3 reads CAWSDQGYGYTF. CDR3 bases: TGTGCCTGGAGCGACCAGGGTTATGGCTACACCTTC.

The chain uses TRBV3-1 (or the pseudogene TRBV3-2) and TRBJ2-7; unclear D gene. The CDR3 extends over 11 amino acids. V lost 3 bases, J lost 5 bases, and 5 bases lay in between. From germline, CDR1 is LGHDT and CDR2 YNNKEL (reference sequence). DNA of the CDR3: TGTGCCAGCAGCCACGGTAACGAGCAGTACGTC. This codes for CASSHGNEQYV.

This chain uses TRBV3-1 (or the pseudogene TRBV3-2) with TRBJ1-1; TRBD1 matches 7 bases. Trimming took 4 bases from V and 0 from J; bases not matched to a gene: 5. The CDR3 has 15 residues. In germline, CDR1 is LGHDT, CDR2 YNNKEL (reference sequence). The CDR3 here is CASSPRDRMNTEAFF. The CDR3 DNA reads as TGTGCCAGCAGCCCAAGGGACAGAATGAACACTGAAGCTTTCTTT.

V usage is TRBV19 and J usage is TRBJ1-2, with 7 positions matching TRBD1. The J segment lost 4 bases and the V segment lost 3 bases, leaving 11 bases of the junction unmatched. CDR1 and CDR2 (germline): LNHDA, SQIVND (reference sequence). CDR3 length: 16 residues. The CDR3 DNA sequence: TGTGCCAGTAGTATCGTCTTTCCGGGACAGACCTATGGCTACACCTTC. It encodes CASSIVFPGQTYGYTF.

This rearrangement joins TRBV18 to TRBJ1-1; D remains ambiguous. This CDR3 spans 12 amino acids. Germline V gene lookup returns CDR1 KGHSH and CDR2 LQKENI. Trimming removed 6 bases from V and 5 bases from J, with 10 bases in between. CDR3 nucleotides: TGTGCCAGCTCCCCCGGGAGGACTGAAGCTTTCTTT. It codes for CASSPGRTEAFF.